Listed here is a single T cell receptor beta chain. Its antigen is still unknown. CDR3 length: 15 amino acids. J lost 5 bases, V lost 0 bases, and 6 bases had no gene match. Germline V gene sequence: CDR1 LNHNV, CDR2 YYDKDF (reference sequence). This record belongs to a study of siplizumab effects on memory and regulatory T cells. Whole-study findings and limits: Memory cells seemed less diverse than naive T cells, which also seemed major contributors to the alloresponse. The authors could not assign a naive or memory phenotype to roughly 80-97% of proliferating CD4+ or CD8+ clones.

Sequenced by immunoSEQ multiplex PCR; TCRdb stores in-frame clones only, minus some. Among some 100,000 clones listed, around 92% were seen once. This sequence joins TRBV15 and TRBJ2-5; 7 bases align to TRBD2. Sequenced input: Tregs sorted from blood. The sequence came from a human donor in good health. The DNA of the CDR3 is TGTGCCACCAGCAGAGACGGGGGGTGGAGGGAGACCCAGTACTTC. It codes for CATSRDGGWRETQYF.